Below are 5 T cell receptor beta chains sequenced from a single sample in a study of cytotoxic CD8 clonotypes in ibrutinib-treated CLL. The table came from immunoSEQ multiplex PCR; TCRdb's copy has only in-frame clones and leaves some out. The sample gives tens of thousands of clones, roughly 84% of which show up once; under 7% is in the top ten. The sequences come from PBMCs, collected before ibrutinib treatment. The receptors here all came from a human donor with chronic lymphocytic leukemia.

V gene TRBV5-4 combines with J gene TRBJ2-7; either TRBD1 or TRBD2 may supply D (5 bases each). CDR1 is SGHNT and CDR2 is YYREEE in the germline V gene (reference sequence). The CDR3 extends over 14 amino acids. Trimming shortened V by 5 bases and J by 3 bases, and 15 bases separated the two germline ends. The CDR3 DNA sequence: TGTGCCAGCAGGATGGGACGGAACCTCTACGAGCAGTACTTC. Translating gives CASRMGRNLYEQYF.

This clone came up once. This sequence joins TRBV5-4 and TRBJ2-1; D is unclear. CDR3 size: 13 residues. The germline gives CDR1 SGHNT, CDR2 YYREEE (reference sequence). V lost 1 base to trimming and J lost 8 bases, with 10 bases between them. The DNA of the CDR3 is TGTGCCAGCAGCTTGACCCCCTTCGATGAGCAGTTCTTC. Protein sequence: CASSLTPFDEQFF.

V usage is TRBV19 and J usage is TRBJ2-4; the D is unclear. CDR3 length: 16 amino acids. With 6 bases removed from V and 0 bases from J, the gap between germline ends came to 15 bases. CDR1 and CDR2 (germline): LNHDA, SQIVND (reference sequence). The CDR3, as DNA: TGTGCCAGTAGCCTACCCGGGCAGGTAGCCAAAAACATTCAGTACTTC. This gives the protein CASSLPGQVAKNIQYF. Drawing the rest from reference TRBV19 and TRBJ2-4, the complete variable domain is DGGITQSPKYLFRKEGQNVTLSCEQNLNHDAMYWYRQDPGQGLRLIYYSQIVNDFQKGDIAEGYSVSREKKESFPLTVTSAQKNPTAFYLCASSLPGQVAKNIQYFGAGTRLSVL.

The chain uses TRBV19 and TRBJ2-7, with D possibly being TRBD1 or TRBD2 (6 bases each). With 4 bases removed from V and 3 bases from J, the gap between germline ends came to 16 bases. CDR3 length equals 15 residues. From germline, CDR1 is LNHDA and CDR2 SQIVND (reference sequence). The CDR3 region is CASSNFGGGDYEQYF. The CDR3 DNA reads TGTGCCAGTAGTAATTTCGGGGGCGGTGACTACGAGCAGTACTTC.

Concerning this clone itself: A junction end diverges from the germline sequence, so it may reflect a read error. The chain employs TRBV27 and TRBJ2-1, with D possibly matching TRBD2 (5 bases). Germline V gives CDR1 MNHEY, CDR2 SMNVEV (reference sequence). This CDR3 comprises 14 residues. CDR3 in DNA: TGTGCCAGCAGTTTTGCGGGCTCCTACTATGAGCAGTTCTTC. This encodes CASSFAGSYYEQFF.